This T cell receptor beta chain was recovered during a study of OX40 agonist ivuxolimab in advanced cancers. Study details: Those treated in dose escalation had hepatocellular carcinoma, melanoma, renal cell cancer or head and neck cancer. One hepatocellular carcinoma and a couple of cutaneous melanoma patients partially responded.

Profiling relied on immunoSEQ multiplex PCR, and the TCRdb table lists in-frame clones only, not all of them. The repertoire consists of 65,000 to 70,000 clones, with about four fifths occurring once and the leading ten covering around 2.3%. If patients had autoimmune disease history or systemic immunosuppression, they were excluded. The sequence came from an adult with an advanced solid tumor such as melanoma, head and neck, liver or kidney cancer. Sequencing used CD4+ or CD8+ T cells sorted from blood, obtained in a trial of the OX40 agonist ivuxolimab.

The CDR3 bases are TGTGCCAGTAAACCGGGACAATACTATGGCTACACCTTC. Amino acid sequence: CASKPGQYYGYTF. The chain links TRBV19 to TRBJ1-2; D is perhaps TRBD1 (6 bases). Germline CDR1 reads LNHDA; CDR2 reads SQIVND (reference sequence). The CDR3 is 13 residues long. Trimming shortened V by 7 bases and J by 3 bases, and 12 bases separated the two germline ends.